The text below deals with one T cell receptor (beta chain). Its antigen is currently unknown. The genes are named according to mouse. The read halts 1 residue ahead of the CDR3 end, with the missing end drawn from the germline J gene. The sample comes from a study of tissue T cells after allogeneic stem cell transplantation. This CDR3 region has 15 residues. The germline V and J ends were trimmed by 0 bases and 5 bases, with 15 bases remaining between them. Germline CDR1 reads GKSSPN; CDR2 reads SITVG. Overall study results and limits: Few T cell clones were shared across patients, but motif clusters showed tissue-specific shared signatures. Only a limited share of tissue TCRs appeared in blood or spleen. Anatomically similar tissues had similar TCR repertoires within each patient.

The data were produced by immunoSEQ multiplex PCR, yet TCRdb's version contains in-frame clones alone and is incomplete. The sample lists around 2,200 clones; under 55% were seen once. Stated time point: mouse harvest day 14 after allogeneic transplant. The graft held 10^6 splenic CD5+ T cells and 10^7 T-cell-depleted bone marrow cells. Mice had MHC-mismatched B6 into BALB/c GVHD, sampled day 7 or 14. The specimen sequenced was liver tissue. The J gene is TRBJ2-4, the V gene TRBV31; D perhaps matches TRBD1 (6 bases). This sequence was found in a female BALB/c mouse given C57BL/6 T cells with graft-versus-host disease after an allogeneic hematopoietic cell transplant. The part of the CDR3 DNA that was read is TGTGCCTGGAGTCTCGAGGGGGAAGGCGGAAACACCTTGTAC. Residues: CAWSLEGEGGNTLY. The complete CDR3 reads CAWSLEGEGGNTLYF. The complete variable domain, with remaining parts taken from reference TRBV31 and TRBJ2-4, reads AQTIHQWPVAEIKAVGSPLSLGCTIKGKSSPNLYWYWQATGGTLQQLFYSITVGQVESVVQLNLSASRPKDDQFILSTEKLLLSHSGFYLCAWSLEGEGGNTLYFGAGTRLSVL.